Presented here are 7 T cell receptor beta chains from one specimen sequenced in a study of cytomegalovirus exposure and HLA in healthy donors. Primers for the PCR totalled 60 Vbeta and 13 Jbeta. Libraries were prepared by immunoSEQ multiplex PCR; TCRdb keeps only in-frame clonotypes and omits some of them. The data contain 150,000 to 200,000 clones, about 80% of them singletons. Sequencing was done on a sample of PBMCs. The receptors derive from a girl aged 5-17 years in good health and CMV-seropositive.

This clone has only a few counts. The CDR3 loop is CASRVGAQEKLFF. CDR3 sequence (DNA): TGTGCCAGTAGGGTTGGGGCGCAGGAAAAACTGTTTTTT. V gene TRBV21-1 combines with J gene TRBJ1-4; the table's D call TRBD1 went unverified against the DNA. TRBV21-1 is marked as a pseudogene. This CDR3 is built from 13 residues.

This clone was seen only once. V is TRBV19 and J is TRBJ2-1, with D tentatively TRBD1 (5 bases). CDR1 is LNHDA, CDR2 SQIVND, per germline (reference sequence). The CDR3 is 15 residues long. V lost 3 bases and J lost 0, with 9 bases in between. CDR3 sequence: CASSITRGSYNEQFF. CDR3 sequence (DNA): TGTGCCAGTAGTATCACAAGGGGCTCCTACAATGAGCAGTTCTTC.

This clone was counted a single time. The rearrangement uses TRBV27 and TRBJ2-7; 9 nucleotides match TRBD1. Germline V gene lookup returns CDR1 MNHEY and CDR2 SMNVEV (reference sequence). This CDR3 has 16 amino acids. V was pared by 4 bases and J by 1 base, with 8 bases of the junction left unmatched. Here the CDR3 reads CASSWGTGLSSYEQYF. CDR3 sequence (DNA): TGTGCCAGCAGTTGGGGGACAGGGTTATCATCCTACGAGCAGTACTTC.

This chain joins TRBV18 and TRBJ1-1; a weak D match, TRBD1 (5 bases). CDR3 size: 20 residues. V was clipped by 6 bases and J by 0 bases, with 29 bases between them. Germline V gives CDR1 KGHSH, CDR2 LQKENI. CDR3: CASSPSPRGVGIGMNTEAFF. CDR3 in DNA: TGTGCCAGCTCGCCTTCCCCGCGGGGCGTAGGGATTGGGATGAACACTGAAGCTTTCTTT.

The V gene is TRBV2, the J gene TRBJ1-2; D remains ambiguous. This CDR3 is built from 14 residues. CDR1 SNHLY and CDR2 FYNNEI come from the germline V gene. V shed 2 bases and J shed 4 bases, with 11 bases lying between them. The CDR3 sequence: CASSERLVPYGYTF. The DNA for the CDR3 is TGTGCCAGCAGTGAACGACTCGTGCCCTATGGCTACACCTTC.

The rearrangement joins TRBV7-6 to TRBJ2-3, with 7 bases fitting TRBD2. V shed 1 base and J 2 bases; nucleotides not matched to a gene: 9. There are 17 residues in the CDR3. Germline V gene data show CDR1 as SGHVS and CDR2 as FNYEAQ. The DNA of the CDR3 is TGTGCCAGCAGCTTAGAAGAAGCGACTAGCCCCACAGATACGCAGTATTTT. It encodes CASSLEEATSPTDTQYF.

V usage is TRBV5-6 and J usage is TRBJ1-3; the D gene is possibly TRBD1 (6 bases). Germline values: CDR1 SGHDT, CDR2 YYEEEE. CDR3 size: 15 residues. V was shortened by 0 bases and J by 1 base, with 8 bases between the two germline ends. The CDR3, as DNA: TGTGCCAGCAGCTTGGACGGACAGTCTGGAAACACCATATATTTT. Translated: CASSLDGQSGNTIYF.